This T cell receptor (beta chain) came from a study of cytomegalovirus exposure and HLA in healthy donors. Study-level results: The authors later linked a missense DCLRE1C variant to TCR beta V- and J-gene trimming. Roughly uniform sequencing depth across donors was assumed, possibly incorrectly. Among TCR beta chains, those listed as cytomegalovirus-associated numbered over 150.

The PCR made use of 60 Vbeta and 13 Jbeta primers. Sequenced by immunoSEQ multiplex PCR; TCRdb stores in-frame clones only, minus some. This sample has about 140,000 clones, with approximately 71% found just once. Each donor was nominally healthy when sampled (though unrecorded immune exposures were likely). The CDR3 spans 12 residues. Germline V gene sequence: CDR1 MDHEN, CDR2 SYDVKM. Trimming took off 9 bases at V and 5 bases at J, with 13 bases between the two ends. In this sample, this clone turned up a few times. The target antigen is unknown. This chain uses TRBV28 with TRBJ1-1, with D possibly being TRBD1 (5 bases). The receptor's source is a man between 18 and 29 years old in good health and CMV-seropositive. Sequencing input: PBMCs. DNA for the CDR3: TGTGCCAGTACCCGGGGGAGGACTGAAGCTTTCTTT. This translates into CASTRGRTEAFF.